Sequencing of this T cell receptor beta chain was carried out in a study of patients and donors after allogeneic stem cell transplantation. This clonotype was seen a few times. Each CDR3 protein gets one entry after TCRdb re-called the RT-PCR reads with MiXCR. The table lists roughly 190,000 distinct CDR3 sequences, 41% of them singletons. Sequences were obtained from blood, either unsorted or a sorted T cell fraction (not recorded which). The origin of this receptor is a human donor who was either an allogeneic HSCT recipient or a stem cell or donor lymphocyte infusion donor (not recorded which). It is not recorded whose cells these are; they may come from a transplant donor.

Here the CDR3 reads CASSVGGGEAFF. CDR3 nucleotides: TGTGCCAGCAGCGTAGGTGGAGGTGAAGCTTTCTTT. The rearrangement joins TRBV9 to TRBJ1-1; D is ambiguous. CDR1 is SGDLS, CDR2 YYNGEE, per germline. This CDR3 contains 12 residues. The V gene lost 0 bases and the J gene lost 7 bases, with 7 bases spanning the gap. The whole variable domain, remainder taken from reference TRBV9 and TRBJ1-1, is DSGVTQTPKHLITATGQRVTLRCSPRSGDLSVYWYQQSLDQGLQFLIQYYNGEERAKGNILERFSAQQFPDLHSELNLSSLELGDSALYFCASSVGGGEAFFGQGTRLTVV.